The 30 T cell receptor beta chains presented below share a single source sample, sequenced in a study of blood T cell repertoires in COVID-19. Sequencing was performed with immunoSEQ multiplex PCR; in TCRdb, only in-frame clones are kept and a portion is missing. The data hold roughly 200,000 clones, with approximately 88% observed a single time. The sequenced material came from peripheral blood. These TCRs come from a woman between 35 and 50 years old with COVID-19, enrolled during active disease.

The chain is built from TRBV18 and TRBJ1-1; D call uncertain. V was clipped by 1 base and J by 8 bases, with 8 bases between them. The CDR3 contains 12 residues. The germline V gene encodes CDR1 KGHSH and CDR2 LQKENI. CDR3 sequence (DNA): TGTGCCAGCTCACCACTTCGGGGAGAAGCTTTCTTT. It specifies CASSPLRGEAFF.

This clone was detected only a few times. This rearrangement joins TRBV7-9 to TRBJ2-7; possibly TRBD1 for D (6 bases). CDR1 and CDR2 (germline): SEHNR, FQNEAQ (reference sequence). The CDR3 consists of 16 residues. V lost 1 base and J lost 2, with 15 bases in between. The CDR3 sequence is CASSLGSGVNPYEQYF. CDR3 bases: TGTGCCAGCAGCTTAGGTTCAGGGGTGAATCCCTACGAGCAGTACTTC.

The rearrangement uses TRBV11-2 and TRBJ2-7; D may be TRBD2 (6 bases). This CDR3 has 15 amino acids. V gave up 1 base and J gave up 1 base, with 11 bases separating them. In germline, CDR1 is SGHAT, CDR2 FQNNGV. CDR3 in amino acids: CASSLGIAASYEQYF. CDR3 DNA: TGTGCCAGCAGCTTAGGTATAGCGGCTTCCTACGAGCAGTACTTC.

The chain joins TRBV28 to TRBJ2-1; the match to TRBD2 covers 11 bases. This CDR3 region has 15 residues. Germline V gene sequence: CDR1 MDHEN, CDR2 SYDVKM. Trimming took 4 bases from V and 9 from J; bases not matched to a gene: 8. The CDR3 DNA sequence: TGTGCCAGCAGTTCGGGGACTAGCGGAGGGGGTGAGCAGTTCTTC. Protein product: CASSSGTSGGGEQFF. The entire variable domain, with the rest obtained from reference TRBV28 and TRBJ2-1, is as follows: DVKVTQSSRYLVKRTGEKVFLECVQDMDHENMFWYRQDPGLGLRLIYFSYDVKMKEKGDIPEGYSVSREKKERFSLILESASTNQTSMYLCASSSGTSGGGEQFFGPGTRLTVL.

CDR3 DNA: TGTGCCAGTAGTATAGCGGACAGGTCCCCGAACACCGGGGAGCTGTTTTTT. This gives the protein CASSIADRSPNTGELFF. V usage is TRBV19 and J usage is TRBJ2-2; 7 bases fit TRBD1. CDR1 is LNHDA, CDR2 SQIVND, per germline (reference sequence). The length of the CDR3 is 17 residues. V was pared by 1 base and J by 0 bases, with 5 bases of the junction left unmatched.

The chain links TRBV2 to TRBJ1-2; maybe TRBD1 (5 bases). This CDR3 region has 15 residues. Germline V gene data show CDR1 as SNHLY and CDR2 as FYNNEI. Trimming cost V 6 bases and J 2 bases, with 16 bases left between them. CDR3 DNA: TGTGCCAGCAGCCAACAGGCCCAACGAAACTATGGCTACACCTTC. Translating it yields CASSQQAQRNYGYTF. Variable domain in full (rest from reference TRBV2 and TRBJ1-2): EPEVTQTPSHQVTQMGQEVILRCVPISNHLYFYWYRQILGQKVEFLVSFYNNEISEKSEIFDDQFSVERPDGSNFTLKIRSTKLEDSAMYFCASSQQAQRNYGYTFGSGTRLTVV.

CDR3 nucleotides: TGTGCCAGCATCCTCATCGGGACTAGCGGGGTTGAGCAGTTCTTC. The encoded protein is CASILIGTSGVEQFF. The rearrangement links TRBV6-5 to TRBJ2-1; TRBD2 matches 13 bases. V dropped 7 bases and J dropped 9; count of bases not matched to a gene: 9. This CDR3 has 15 residues. The V gene's germline CDR1 is MNHEY and CDR2 SVGAGI.

J is TRBJ2-1 and V is TRBV19; 13 positions match TRBD2. CDR3 length equals 15 residues. J gave up 7 bases and V 7 bases, and 7 bases lay outside the gene matches. Germline lookup yields CDR1 LNHDA and CDR2 SQIVND (reference sequence). CDR3: CASKELAGGWNEQFF. The CDR3 nucleotides read TGTGCCAGTAAGGAACTAGCGGGAGGGTGGAATGAGCAGTTCTTC.

The V gene is TRBV11-3, the J gene TRBJ2-1, with D possibly being TRBD1 (6 bases). Germline CDR1 and CDR2: SGHNT and YENEEA. V was clipped by 0 bases and J by 10 bases, with 13 bases between them. This CDR3 region has 14 residues. The CDR3 region is CASSLEGARREQFF. The CDR3 nucleotides are TGTGCCAGCAGCTTAGAGGGGGCCAGGCGGGAGCAGTTCTTC.

V and J are TRBV5-1 and TRBJ2-1; 8 bases line up with TRBD2. V lost 5 bases to trimming and J lost 6 bases; unmatched junction nucleotides: 10. Germline V CDR1 and CDR2: SGHRS, YFSETQ. This CDR3 contains 15 residues. CDR3 in amino acids: CASRGPGLEVNEQFF. CDR3 DNA: TGCGCCAGCAGGGGACCGGGACTAGAAGTCAATGAGCAGTTCTTC.

This clone is a singleton in its sample. The chain couples TRBV4-1 to TRBJ2-1; the match to TRBD2 covers 9 bases. The CDR3 loop spans 17 amino acids. Losses at the gene ends were 4 bases for V and 7 bases for J; bases not matched to a gene: 14. Germline values: CDR1 MGHRA, CDR2 YSYEKL. CDR3 DNA sequence: TGCGCCAGCAGCCGTCCTGGTGGTAGCGGGGGTATGAATGAGCAGTTCTTC. Residues: CASSRPGGSGGMNEQFF.

The chain uses TRBV4-1 and TRBJ2-3, with TRBD1 matching over 8 bases. Germline loops: CDR1 MGHRA, CDR2 YSYEKL. The V gene end was trimmed by 0 bases and the J gene end by 5 bases; junction bases not matched to a gene: 4. The CDR3 consists of 15 residues. CDR3 nucleotides: TGCGCCAGCAGCCAAGAGCAGGGGGCAGGAGATACGCAGTATTTT. Its translation is CASSQEQGAGDTQYF.

The chain has TRBV7-7 and TRBJ2-1; 10 nucleotides line up with TRBD2. Germline values: CDR1 SSHAT, CDR2 FNYEAQ (reference sequence). J was trimmed by 8 bases and V by 5 bases; bases with no gene match: 15. This CDR3 is built from 17 residues. CDR3 in amino acids: CASSIRDPAGGHYEQFF. In DNA, the CDR3 is TGTGCCAGCAGCATCCGCGACCCAGCGGGGGGGCACTATGAGCAGTTCTTC. Based on the CDR3 plus reference TRBV7-7 and TRBJ2-1, the full variable domain is GAGVSQSPRYKVTKRGQDVTLRCDPISSHATLYWYQQALGQGPEFLTYFNYEAQPDKSGLPSDRFSAERPEGSISTLTIQRTEQRDSAMYRCASSIRDPAGGHYEQFFGPGTRLTVL.

The rearrangement uses TRBV27 and TRBJ2-3; TRBD2 aligns across 7 bases. Germline V CDR1 and CDR2: MNHEY, SMNVEV (reference sequence). The CDR3 has 16 residues. J was trimmed by 0 bases and V by 3 bases; bases with no gene match: 6. The CDR3 loop is CASSFAAGVSTDTQYF. CDR3 DNA sequence: TGTGCCAGCAGTTTCGCGGCGGGGGTTAGCACAGATACGCAGTATTTT.

The chain carries TRBV2 and TRBJ2-7; a possible D gene is TRBD1 (6 bases). The CDR3 is made up of 14 amino acids. The germline gives CDR1 SNHLY, CDR2 FYNNEI. Trimming left V 3 bases short and J 3 bases short, with 12 bases between. DNA for the CDR3: TGTGCCAGCAGTGAGGAACAGGGTAACTACGAGCAGTACTTC. This encodes CASSEEQGNYEQYF.

This chain connects TRBV7-2 to TRBJ2-3; 10 bases are a match to TRBD2. V gave up 3 bases and J gave up 1 base; unmatched junction bases: 4. This CDR3 has 16 residues. Germline CDR1 SGHTA, CDR2 FQGNSA. The CDR3 coding sequence is TGTGCCAGCAGCTTCAAAGGGACTAGCGGCACAGATACGCAGTATTTT. Encoded protein: CASSFKGTSGTDTQYF.

This chain uses TRBV29-1 with TRBJ1-1; D unresolved. The V end lost 4 bases, the J end lost 6 bases, and 9 bases lay between the germline ends. Germline V gives CDR1 SQVTM, CDR2 ANQGSEA. This CDR3 is 11 amino acids long. The CDR3 DNA follows: TGCAGCGTTGCTGTGGGCGCTGAAGCTTTCTTT. It translates to CSVAVGAEAFF.

The chain is built from TRBV29-1 and TRBJ2-3, with 8 bases fitting TRBD1. Trimming removed 7 bases from V and 6 bases from J; junction bases left unmatched: 12. The V gene's germline CDR1 is SQVTM and CDR2 ANQGSEA. The CDR3 spans 14 residues. The CDR3 DNA follows: TGCAGCGCCAAGTGGGGGCAGGGGGCGGATACGCAGTATTTT. Amino acids: CSAKWGQGADTQYF.

V gene TRBV6-5 combines with J gene TRBJ1-6, with 8 bases that match TRBD1. Looked up from germline, CDR1 is MNHEY and CDR2 is SVGAGI. The CDR3 is 15 residues long. After removal of 7 bases from V and 5 bases from J, the junction contained 7 bases not matched to a gene. CDR3 region: CASIIRTGNNSPLHF. CDR3 DNA: TGTGCCAGCATTATAAGGACAGGGAATAATTCACCCCTCCACTTT.

V is TRBV2 and J is TRBJ2-7; TRBD1 is a possible D gene (6 bases). Between the trimmed V and J ends, which lost 3 bases and 0 bases, there was a span of 15 bases. The germline CDR1 and CDR2 sequences are SNHLY and FYNNEI. The CDR3 covers 16 residues. CDR3 sequence: CASSDTGRYYSYEQYF. In DNA form, the CDR3 reads TGTGCCAGCAGTGACACAGGGCGATATTACTCCTACGAGCAGTACTTC.

The V call is TRBV5-1, the J call TRBJ2-3, with no clear D. CDR3 length: 12 residues. CDR1 is SGHRS, CDR2 YFSETQ, per germline. V was pared by 4 bases and J by 8 bases, with 11 bases between. Written as DNA, the CDR3 is TGCGCCAGCAGCCCGAGCACCGGTACGCAGTATTTT. Amino acid sequence: CASSPSTGTQYF.

The chain joins TRBV4-1 to TRBJ2-7; 8 nucleotides agree with TRBD2. CDR1 MGHRA and CDR2 YSYEKL come from the germline V gene. The CDR3 has 16 amino acids. V lost 3 bases and J lost 0; bases outside the gene matches: 7. The CDR3 loop reads CASSQDPGTSSYEQYF. The CDR3 DNA reads as TGCGCCAGCAGCCAGGACCCCGGGACTAGCTCCTACGAGCAGTACTTC.

V gene TRBV3-1 (or the pseudogene TRBV3-2) combines with J gene TRBJ1-3; D call uncertain. The V end lost 2 bases, the J end lost 0 bases, and 5 bases lay between the germline ends. The CDR3 totals 14 residues. Germline values: CDR1 LGHDT, CDR2 YNNKEL (reference sequence). The CDR3 DNA reads as TGTGCCAGCAGCCAACGGAGCTCTGGAAACACCATATATTTT. Amino acids: CASSQRSSGNTIYF.

The chain is built from TRBV6-5 and TRBJ2-5; 9 bases are shared with TRBD1. After removal of 6 bases from V and 4 bases from J, the junction contained 9 bases not matched to a gene. Per the germline V gene, CDR1 is MNHEY and CDR2 is SVGAGI. This CDR3 has 15 amino acids. CDR3 sequence: CASRNTGGGLETQYF. CDR3 in DNA: TGTGCCAGCAGGAACACAGGGGGCGGCCTAGAGACCCAGTACTTC.

The chain couples TRBV7-9 to TRBJ2-5; no clear D gene. The V end lost 5 bases, the J end lost 6 bases, and 10 bases lay between the germline ends. The CDR3 has 12 amino acids. Germline lookup yields CDR1 SEHNR and CDR2 FQNEAQ (reference sequence). This CDR3 is CASSLKEKTQYF. The CDR3 DNA reads TGTGCCAGCAGCCTCAAGGAGAAGACCCAGTACTTC.

V is TRBV5-6 and J is TRBJ1-5; perhaps TRBD1 as D (6 bases). Trimming left V 4 bases short and J 4 bases short, with 15 bases between. Per the germline V gene, CDR1 is SGHDT and CDR2 is YYEEEE. The CDR3 totals 15 residues. The CDR3 DNA reads as TGTGCCAGCAGCCTGGGGGCAGATCGGAATCAGCCCCAGCATTTT. This gives the protein CASSLGADRNQPQHF.

The CDR3 sequence: CASSLTGGQQNIQYF. In nucleotides, the CDR3 is TGTGCCAGCAGCCTGACAGGGGGCCAGCAAAACATTCAGTACTTC. V is TRBV7-3 and J is TRBJ2-4; 10 bases align to TRBD1. With V trimmed by 5 bases and J by 5 bases, 6 bases remained unmatched. In germline, CDR1 is SGHTA, CDR2 FQGTGA. The CDR3 runs 15 residues.

This chain connects TRBV11-2 to TRBJ2-3, with 9 bases lining up with TRBD2. In germline, CDR1 is SGHAT, CDR2 FQNNGV. This CDR3 has 17 amino acids. The ends lost 4 bases at V and 2 bases at J; junction bases unmatched: 10. This chain's CDR3 is CASSSLSSGTYTDTQYF. The CDR3 DNA follows: TGTGCCAGCAGCTCTTTATCTAGCGGGACGTACACAGATACGCAGTATTTT.

V and J are TRBV19 and TRBJ1-6; D may be TRBD1 (6 bases). Trimming removed 6 bases at V and 7 bases at J, with 13 bases between. This CDR3 has 14 residues. Looked up from germline, CDR1 is LNHDA and CDR2 is SQIVND (reference sequence). The CDR3 DNA is TGTGCCAGTAGGGTGGGACATCAGAATTCACCCCTCCACTTT. It specifies CASRVGHQNSPLHF.

The chain links TRBV19 to TRBJ1-3; TRBD1 matches 8 bases. V lost 10 bases, J lost 1 base, and 9 bases stayed unmatched. This CDR3 is 15 amino acids long. Per the germline V gene, CDR1 is LNHDA and CDR2 is SQIVND (reference sequence). The CDR3 spells CATQDRDRSGNTIYF. The CDR3 nucleotides read TGTGCCACTCAGGACAGGGATCGATCTGGAAACACCATATATTTT.